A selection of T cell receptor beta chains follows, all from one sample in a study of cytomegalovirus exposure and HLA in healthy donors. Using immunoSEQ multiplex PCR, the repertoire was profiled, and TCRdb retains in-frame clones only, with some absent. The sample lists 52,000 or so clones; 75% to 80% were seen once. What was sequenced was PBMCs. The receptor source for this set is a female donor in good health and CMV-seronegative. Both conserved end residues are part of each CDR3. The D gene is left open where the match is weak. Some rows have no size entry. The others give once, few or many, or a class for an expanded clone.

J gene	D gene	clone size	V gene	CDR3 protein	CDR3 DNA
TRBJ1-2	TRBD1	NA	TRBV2	CASSGRDDKTGGALYYGYTF	TGTGCCAGCAGTGGGAGAGATGATAAGACAGGGGGGGCCCTTTACTATGGCTACACCTTC
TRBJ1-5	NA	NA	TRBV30	CAWTYNQPQHF	TGTGCCTGGACTTACAATCAGCCCCAGCATTTT
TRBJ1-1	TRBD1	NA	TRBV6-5	CASSFGQGGTEAFF	TGTGCCAGCAGTTTCGGACAGGGGGGGACTGAAGCTTTCTTT
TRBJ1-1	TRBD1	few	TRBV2	CASRGQGVLNTEAFF	TGTGCCAGCCGCGGACAGGGGGTCTTGAACACTGAAGCTTTCTTT
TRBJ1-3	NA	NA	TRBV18	CASSPQGLHSGNTVYF	TGTGCCAGCTCACCACAGGGGTTGCACTCTGGAAACACCGTATATTTT
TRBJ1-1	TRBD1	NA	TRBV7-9	CASSLALGQGKAFF	TGTGCCAGCAGCTTAGCGCTGGGACAGGGGAAAGCTTTCTTT
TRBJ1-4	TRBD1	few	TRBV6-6	CASRDETGGGEKLFF	TGTGCCAGCAGGGACGAAACAGGGGGAGGTGAAAAACTGTTTTTT
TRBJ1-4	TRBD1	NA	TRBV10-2	CAGSYRGNEKLFF	TGCGCCGGCAGTTACAGGGGTAATGAAAAACTGTTTTTT
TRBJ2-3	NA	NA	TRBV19	CASSDRFEQYF	TGTGCCAGTAGTGACAGGTTTGAGCAGTATTTT
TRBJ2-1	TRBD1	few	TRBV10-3	CASAPGTDNEQFF	TGTGCCTCTGCCCCGGGGACAGACAATGAGCAGTTCTTC
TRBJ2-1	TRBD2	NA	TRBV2	CASGGRTSGGGEQFF	TGTGCCAGCGGCGGGCGGACTAGCGGGGGGGGTGAGCAGTTCTTC
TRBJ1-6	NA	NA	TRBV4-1	CASSQFRSSPLHF	TGCGCCAGCAGCCAATTTCGTAGTTCACCCCTCCACTTT
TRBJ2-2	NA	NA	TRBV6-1	CASGAGVTGELFF	TGTGCCAGCGGGGCAGGGGTTACCGGGGAGCTGTTTTTT
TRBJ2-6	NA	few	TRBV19	CASSQGTASGANVLTF	TGTGCCAGTAGCCAGGGGACGGCCTCTGGGGCCAACGTCCTGACTTTC
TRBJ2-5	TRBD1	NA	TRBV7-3	CASSFSGARGETQYF	TGTGCCAGCAGCTTTTCCGGGGCCAGGGGGGAGACCCAGTACTTC
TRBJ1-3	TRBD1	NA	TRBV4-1	CASSQPTGGRGNTIYF	TGCGCCAGCAGCCAACCCACAGGGGGACGCGGAAACACCATATATTTT
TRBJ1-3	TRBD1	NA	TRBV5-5	CASNNPGQGWNTIYF	TGTGCCAGCAACAACCCGGGACAGGGGTGGAACACCATATATTTT
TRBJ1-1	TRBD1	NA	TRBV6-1	CASRIQGREAFF	TGTGCCAGCAGAATACAGGGGCGAGAAGCTTTCTTT
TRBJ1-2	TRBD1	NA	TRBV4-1	CASSQDRQGVIGYTF	TGCGCCAGCAGCCAAGATCGGCAGGGGGTAATTGGCTACACCTTC
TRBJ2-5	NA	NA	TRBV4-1	CASSLEGDPGRGTQYF	TGCGCCAGCAGCCTCGAGGGTGACCCCGGGAGAGGGACCCAGTACTTC
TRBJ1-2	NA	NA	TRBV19	CASSSGRAGSGYGYTF	TGTGCCAGTAGTTCCGGTAGGGCGGGATCTGGCTATGGCTACACCTTC
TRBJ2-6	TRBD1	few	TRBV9	CASTIGQAPSGANVLTF	TGTGCCAGCACCATAGGACAGGCCCCCTCTGGGGCCAACGTCCTGACTTTC
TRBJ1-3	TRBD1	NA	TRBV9	CASSASGQQSFSGNTIYF	TGTGCCAGCAGCGCATCGGGACAGCAGAGTTTCTCTGGAAACACCATATATTTT
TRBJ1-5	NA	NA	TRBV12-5	CASGWETGQPQHF	TGTGCTAGTGGTTGGGAAACAGGTCAGCCCCAGCATTTT
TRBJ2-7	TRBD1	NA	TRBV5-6	CASSLRQGVKSYEQYF	TGTGCCAGCAGCTTGCGGCAGGGGGTGAAGTCCTACGAGCAGTACTTC
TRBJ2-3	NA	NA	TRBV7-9	CASTTWGVTDTQYF	TGTGCCAGCACCACCTGGGGGGTGACAGATACGCAGTATTTT
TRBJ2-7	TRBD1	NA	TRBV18	CASSPKGGQGSSYEQYF	TGTGCCAGCTCACCAAAGGGTGGACAGGGCAGCTCCTACGAGCAGTACTTC
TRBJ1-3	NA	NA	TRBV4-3	CASSKLSGNTIYF	TGCGCCAGCAGTAAGCTCTCAGGAAACACCATATATTTT
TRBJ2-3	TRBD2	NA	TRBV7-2	CASSSGTTTDTQYF	TGTGCCAGCAGCTCCGGGACTACCACAGATACGCAGTATTTT
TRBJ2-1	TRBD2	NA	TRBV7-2	CASSLAAGGAGYEQFF	TGTGCCAGCAGCTTAGCGGCCGGGGGGGCTGGTTATGAGCAGTTCTTC
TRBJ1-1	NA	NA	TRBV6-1	CACAVNTEAFF	TGTGCCTGCGCTGTGAACACTGAAGCTTTCTTT
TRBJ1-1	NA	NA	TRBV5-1	CASSLILQGNTEAFF	TGCGCCAGCAGCTTGATTCTACAGGGGAACACTGAAGCTTTCTTT
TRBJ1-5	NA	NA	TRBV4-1	CASSQGGDPQHF	TGCGCCAGCAGCCAGGGGGGGGACCCCCAGCATTTT
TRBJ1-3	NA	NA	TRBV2	CASSDSRLSGNTIYF	TGTGCCAGCAGTGACTCCAGGCTCTCTGGAAACACCATATATTTT
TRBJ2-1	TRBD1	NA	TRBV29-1	CSVGTGRGEQFF	TGCAGCGTGGGGACAGGTAGAGGTGAGCAGTTCTTC
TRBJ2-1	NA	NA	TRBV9	CASSVSASSYNEQFF	TGTGCCAGCAGCGTATCCGCGAGCTCCTACAATGAGCAGTTCTTC
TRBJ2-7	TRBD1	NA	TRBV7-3	CASSLEGGTGAYEQYF	TGTGCCAGCAGCTTAGAGGGCGGAACAGGGGCCTACGAGCAGTACTTC
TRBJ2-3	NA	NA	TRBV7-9	CASSLGADTQYF	TGTGCCAGCAGCCTAGGCGCAGATACGCAGTATTTT
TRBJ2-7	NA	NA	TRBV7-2	CASSLRRREEQYF	TGTGCCAGCAGCTTAAGGCGCCGGGAAGAGCAGTACTTC
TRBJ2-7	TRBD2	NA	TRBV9	CASSLGGRARDEQYF	TGTGCCAGCAGCTTGGGGGGGAGGGCTCGGGACGAGCAGTACTTC
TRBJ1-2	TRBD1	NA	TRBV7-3	CASSAGGGWGYTF	TGTGCCAGCAGCGCAGGGGGCGGCTGGGGCTACACCTTC
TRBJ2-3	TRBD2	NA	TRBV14	CASSPRLAGYTDTQYF	TGTGCCAGCAGCCCACGACTAGCGGGCTACACAGATACGCAGTATTTT
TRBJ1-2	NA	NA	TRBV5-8	CASWSQTANYGYTF	TGTGCCAGCTGGTCCCAGACAGCGAACTATGGCTACACCTTC
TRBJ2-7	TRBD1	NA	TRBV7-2	CASSFRRPGQGTYEQYF	TGTGCCAGCAGCTTCCGCCGACCGGGACAGGGGACCTACGAGCAGTACTTC
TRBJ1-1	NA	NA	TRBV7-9	CASSLGSGASEAFF	TGTGCCAGCAGCTTAGGAAGCGGGGCCTCTGAAGCTTTCTTT
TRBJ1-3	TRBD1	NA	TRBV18	CASSSQRDRGARYGNTIYF	TGTGCCAGCTCATCGCAGAGGGACAGGGGAGCTAGATATGGAAACACCATATATTTT
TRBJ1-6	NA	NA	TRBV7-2	CASSLARPENSPLHF	TGTGCCAGCAGCTTAGCGCGTCCTGAAAATTCACCCCTCCACTTT
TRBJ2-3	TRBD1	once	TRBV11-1	CASSLTGGVDTQYF	TGTGCCAGCAGCCTTACAGGGGGCGTAGATACGCAGTATTTT
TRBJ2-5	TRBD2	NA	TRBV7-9	CASKSSGVETQYF	TGTGCCAGCAAATCTAGCGGGGTAGAGACCCAGTACTTC
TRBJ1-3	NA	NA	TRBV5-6	CASSLGVYLSGNTIYF	TGTGCCAGCAGCTTGGGCGTTTATCTGTCTGGAAACACCATATATTTT
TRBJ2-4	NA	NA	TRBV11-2	CASSPRNIQYF	TGTGCCAGCAGCCCCCGAAACATTCAGTACTTC
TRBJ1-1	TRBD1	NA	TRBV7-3	CASSPTGPSTEAFF	TGTGCCAGCAGCCCGACAGGGCCCAGCACTGAAGCTTTCTTT
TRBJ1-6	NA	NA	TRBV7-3	CASSRPSGPRDSPLHF	TGTGCCAGCAGCCGGCCTAGCGGGCCCCGGGACTCACCCCTCCACTTT
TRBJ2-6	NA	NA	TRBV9	CASSVDRSSGANVLTF	TGTGCCAGCAGCGTAGATCGGAGCTCTGGGGCCAACGTCCTGACTTTC